Presented here are 29 T cell receptor beta chains from one specimen sequenced in a study of molecular identifiers for immune sequencing clone quantification. TCRdb analysed the PCR reads with MiXCR anew, one entry per CDR3 protein. Here the sample spans some 93,000 distinct CDR3 sequences, 20% to 25% being singletons. The sample was naive CD8+ T cells from blood, with Jurkat cell RNA spiked in. Subset in this sample: FACS-sorted CD8+CD4-CCR7+CD45RA+ naive T cells. The receptor set was obtained from a human donor in good health. Some libraries in this study had Jurkat cell RNA spiked in.

Comments on this clonotype: A junction boundary mismatches the germline segment, possibly from a read error. The J gene is TRBJ1-2, the V gene TRBV7-8; TRBD1 matches 7 bases. Germline loops: CDR1 SGHVS, CDR2 FQNEAQ. The CDR3 extends over 16 amino acids. The CDR3 DNA reads TGTGCCAGCAGCTCTAGCACCCTGACAGGGAGCTATGGCTACGCCTTC. Protein: CASSSSTLTGSYGYAF.

This chain uses TRBV5-6 with TRBJ1-1, with 8 bases lining up with TRBD1. V was clipped by 4 bases and J by 0 bases; unmatched bases: 11. The germline V gene encodes CDR1 SGHDT and CDR2 YYEEEE. This CDR3 region has 17 residues. The CDR3 nucleotides are TGTGCCAGCAGCCGAACAGGTCAGGGGGCTGTGAACACTGAAGCTTTCTTT. Translation: CASSRTGQGAVNTEAFF.

This clonotype was detected only a few times. The J gene is TRBJ2-7, the V gene TRBV3-1; TRBD1 might be the D (6 bases). Germline CDR1 is LGHDT and CDR2 is YNNKEL (reference sequence). CDR3 length: 14 residues. V was clipped by 4 bases and J by 6 bases, with 16 bases between them. The CDR3 reads CASSPSTGGFEQYF. The CDR3 DNA reads as TGTGCCAGCAGCCCTTCGACAGGAGGATTCGAGCAGTACTTC.

This clonotype was counted ten times or more. The chain employs TRBV20-1 and TRBJ2-3; 10 bases line up with TRBD2. In germline, CDR1 is DFQATT, CDR2 SNEGSKA (reference sequence). This CDR3 has 17 residues. The junction had 10 bases not matched to a gene; V was cut back by 4 bases and J by 0 bases. This CDR3 reads CSAISPGTSESTDTQYF. The CDR3 DNA is TGCAGTGCTATTTCCCCCGGGACTAGCGAAAGCACAGATACGCAGTATTTT.

This clonotype was seen repeatedly, ten times or more. The chain links TRBV7-9 to TRBJ2-3, with 9 bases matching TRBD2. V shed 6 bases, J shed 0 bases, and the junction held 7 bases outside the gene matches. CDR1 and CDR2 (germline): SEHNR, FQNEAQ (reference sequence). This CDR3 is 16 amino acids long. The CDR3 nucleotides read TGTGCCAGCAGACGAACAACTAGCGGGAGCACAGATACGCAGTATTTT. Its translation: CASRRTTSGSTDTQYF. Full variable domain (rest looked up from reference TRBV7-9 and TRBJ2-3): DTGVSQNPRHKITKRGQNVTFRCDPISEHNRLYWYRQTLGQGPEFLTYFQNEAQLEKSRLLSDRFSAERPKGSFSTLEIQRTEQGDSAMYLCASRRTTSGSTDTQYFGPGTRLTVL.

This clonotype showed up many times. CDR3: CASSPPLGTSTYEQYF. The CDR3 DNA reads TGTGCCAGCAGCCCCCCCCTCGGGACATCGACCTACGAGCAGTACTTC. The V and J genes are TRBV7-9 and TRBJ2-7, with a possible D match to TRBD1 (6 bases). Trimming removed 5 bases from V and 2 bases from J, with 19 bases in between. Per the germline V gene, CDR1 is SEHNR and CDR2 is FQNEAQ (reference sequence). The CDR3 length is 16 residues.

This clonotype was found many times. The chain couples TRBV5-1 to TRBJ2-5, with TRBD1 identical over 8 bases. Per the germline V gene, CDR1 is SGHRS and CDR2 is YFSETQ. The CDR3 runs 15 residues. The V segment lost 2 bases and the J segment 5 bases; nucleotides outside the gene matches: 8. The CDR3: CASSLGQGHLETQYF. CDR3 nucleotides: TGCGCCAGCAGCTTAGGACAGGGCCACTTGGAGACCCAGTACTTC.

Many counts were recorded for this clonotype. The chain carries TRBV9 and TRBJ2-3, with D tentatively TRBD2 (6 bases). This CDR3 spans 15 amino acids. With 0 bases removed from V and 1 base from J, the gap between germline ends came to 9 bases. Per germline, CDR1 SGDLS and CDR2 YYNGEE. CDR3 sequence reads: CASSVEASGTDTQYF. CDR3 in DNA: TGTGCCAGCAGCGTAGAGGCTAGCGGCACAGATACGCAGTATTTT.

Concerning this clonotype: A much larger clone differs from this one at a single base, so this may be a read error. J is TRBJ2-6 and V is TRBV9; TRBD1 aligns across 7 bases. This CDR3 contains 14 residues. Germline assignment: CDR1 SGDLS and CDR2 YYNGEE. Trimming removed 7 bases from V and 4 bases from J; junction bases left unmatched: 5. The DNA for the CDR3 is TGTGCCAGCGAACAGGGGAGCGGGGCCAACGTCCTGACTTTC. It translates to CASEQGSGANVLTF.

V and J are TRBV6-4 and TRBJ2-3, with D unresolved. Trimming shortened V by 4 bases and J by 6 bases, and 8 bases separated the two germline ends. CDR1 and CDR2 from the germline V gene are MRHNA and SNTAGT. The CDR3 has 12 amino acids. CDR3 sequence reads: CASSGFGDTQYF. The DNA of the CDR3 is TGTGCCAGCAGTGGCTTTGGGGATACGCAGTATTTT.

V usage is TRBV5-6 and J usage is TRBJ2-3; D tentatively reads TRBD1 or TRBD2 (6 bases each). With 3 bases removed from V and 2 bases from J, the gap between germline ends came to 10 bases. The CDR3 has 14 amino acids. From germline, CDR1 is SGHDT and CDR2 YYEEEE. For the CDR3, the DNA is TGTGCCAGCAGCTGGGGGGCAGACACAGATACGCAGTATTTT. This gives the protein CASSWGADTDTQYF.

The V call is TRBV5-4, the J call TRBJ2-3; D call uncertain. Trimming took off 2 bases at V and 2 bases at J, with 12 bases between the two ends. The germline V gene has CDR1 SGHNT and CDR2 YYREEE (reference sequence). The CDR3 has 15 amino acids. The CDR3 DNA sequence: TGTGCCAGCAGCTTAAATTTGGATATCACAGATACGCAGTATTTT. This encodes CASSLNLDITDTQYF.

V usage is TRBV14 and J usage is TRBJ2-2; D gene ambiguous. Trimming took off 2 bases at V and 6 bases at J, with 4 bases between the two ends. The V gene's germline CDR1 is SGHDN and CDR2 FVKESK. The CDR3 runs 12 residues. CDR3 bases: TGTGCCAGCAGCCAACCTTCCGGGGAGCTGTTTTTT. Protein: CASSQPSGELFF.

Ten or more counts support this clonotype. The V gene is TRBV4-1, the J gene TRBJ2-1; D may be TRBD1 (7 bases). The germline CDR1 and CDR2 sequences are MGHRA and YSYEKL. This CDR3 has 16 amino acids. V lost 7 bases, J lost 6 bases, and 22 bases lay in between. The CDR3 DNA reads as TGCGCCAGCACCCCGGGGGCGACAGGGTACGTCAATGAGCAGTTCTTC. Amino acid sequence: CASTPGATGYVNEQFF.

This rearrangement joins TRBV6-5 to TRBJ2-1, with TRBD1 as a possible D gene (5 bases). The CDR3 spans 15 residues. In germline, CDR1 is MNHEY, CDR2 SVGAGI. The germline V and J ends were trimmed by 6 bases and 0 bases, with 12 bases remaining between them. The CDR3 reads CASSPDSSSYNEQFF. CDR3 bases: TGTGCCAGCAGCCCCGACAGCAGCTCCTACAATGAGCAGTTCTTC.

The chain joins TRBV12-3 or TRBV12-4 to TRBJ2-7; D gene uncertain. The CDR3 length is 12 residues. The ends were cut back, 4 bases at V and 6 bases at J, with 10 bases in the middle. The CDR3: CASSSVGGEQYF. The CDR3 DNA reads TGTGCCAGCAGTTCTGTGGGTGGCGAGCAGTACTTC.

V gene TRBV14 combines with J gene TRBJ2-5, with 13 positions matching TRBD2. CDR1 is SGHDN and CDR2 is FVKESK in the germline V gene. The V segment lost 1 base and the J segment 8 bases; nucleotides outside the gene matches: 4. The CDR3 is made up of 15 amino acids. The CDR3 DNA reads as TGTGCCAGCAGCCAAGGGACTAGCGGGGGAGGTACCCAGTACTTC. Its translation is CASSQGTSGGGTQYF.

The chain is built from TRBV7-9 and TRBJ2-1; the D gene is possibly TRBD2 (5 bases). Germline assignment: CDR1 SEHNR and CDR2 FQNEAQ (reference sequence). The CDR3 is 13 amino acids. Deletions cut 5 bases from V and 3 bases from J, with 8 bases between. CDR3 nucleotides: TGTGCCAGCAGCCGTACTAGCTACAATGAGCAGTTCTTC. It encodes CASSRTSYNEQFF. Filled out from reference TRBV7-9 and TRBJ2-1, the complete variable domain reads DTGVSQNPRHKITKRGQNVTFRCDPISEHNRLYWYRQTLGQGPEFLTYFQNEAQLEKSRLLSDRFSAERPKGSFSTLEIQRTEQGDSAMYLCASSRTSYNEQFFGPGTRLTVL.

This clonotype came up many times. The V gene is TRBV12-3 or TRBV12-4, the J gene TRBJ2-3, with 8 bases fitting TRBD1. The CDR3 is 15 amino acids. The J segment lost 2 bases and the V segment lost 3 bases, leaving 4 bases of the junction unmatched. CDR3 loop: CASSFGQGFTDTQYF. CDR3 bases: TGTGCCAGCAGTTTCGGACAGGGCTTCACAGATACGCAGTATTTT.

The table lists this clonotype with many counts. This rearrangement joins TRBV7-9 to TRBJ1-1; D is undetermined. V lost 2 bases to trimming and J lost 0 bases, with 7 bases between them. Germline assignment: CDR1 SEHNR and CDR2 FQNEAQ (reference sequence). The CDR3 sequence is 14 residues long. CDR3 sequence: CASSLQNMNTEAFF. CDR3 nucleotides: TGTGCCAGCAGCTTACAGAACATGAACACTGAAGCTTTCTTT.

Remarks on this clonotype: The limits of the CDR3 on the DNA are not certain, so only TCRdb's listed CDR3 is given. This chain uses TRBV6-2 or TRBV6-3 with TRBJ2-7; the DNA was not used to check the table's D call, TRBD2. The germline V gene has CDR1 MNHEY and CDR2 SVGEGT. Including both end residues, the CDR3 is 16 amino acids long. The CDR3 is CASTSPVAGGAYEPYF.

This clonotype was detected ten times or more. V gene TRBV19 combines with J gene TRBJ2-1; TRBD1 aligns across 7 bases. The CDR3 sequence is 14 residues long. CDR1 LNHDA and CDR2 SQIVND come from the germline V gene (reference sequence). With V trimmed by 5 bases and J by 2 bases, 3 bases remained unmatched. The CDR3 nucleotides read TGTGCCAGTAGTCCCGGGACAGCCTACAATGAGCAGTTCTTC. It is translated as CASSPGTAYNEQFF.

V gene TRBV27 combines with J gene TRBJ2-1; 10 bases line up with TRBD2. The CDR3 consists of 15 residues. Germline CDR1 and CDR2: MNHEY and SMNVEV (reference sequence). With 7 bases clipped from V and 9 bases from J, the junction kept 12 bases outside the gene matches. The CDR3 spells CASIHPSGSVGEQFF. Here the CDR3 DNA reads TGTGCCAGCATCCACCCTAGCGGGAGTGTAGGTGAGCAGTTCTTC.

This clonotype was found many times. This CDR3 is CASSLGAYGEAFF. CDR3 coding DNA: TGTGCCAGCAGCTTAGGGGCCTATGGTGAAGCTTTCTTT. The rearrangement uses TRBV13 and TRBJ1-1; D not resolved. The CDR3 length is 13 residues. Germline CDR1 PRHDT, CDR2 FYEKMQ (reference sequence). Trimming left V 0 bases short and J 7 bases short, with 9 bases between. Full variable domain (remainder filled in from reference TRBV13 and TRBJ1-1): AAGVIQSPRHLIKEKRETATLKCYPIPRHDTVYWYQQGPGQDPQFLISFYEKMQSDKGSIPDRFSAQQFSDYHSELNMSSLELGDSALYFCASSLGAYGEAFFGQGTRLTVV.

Of note for this clonotype: This may be a read error, as it is one base from a much larger clone. The chain uses TRBV9 and TRBJ2-7; maybe TRBD1 (6 bases). Germline V CDR1 and CDR2: SGDLS, YYNGEE. Trimming shortened V by 4 bases and J by 4 bases, and 18 bases separated the two germline ends. This CDR3 has 15 residues. CDR3: CASSPTGTTTYEQYF. The CDR3 nucleotides read TGTGCCAGCAGCCCGACCGGGACAACAACTTACGAGCAGTACTTC.

Comments on this clonotype: A read error may be the cause here, since a much bigger clone is one base away. The genes are TRBV4-2 and TRBJ1-5; possibly TRBD1 for D (5 bases). CDR1 LGHNA and CDR2 YNFKEQ come from the germline V gene. The CDR3 spans 16 residues. The CDR3 nucleotides read TGTGCCAGCAGCCAAGAGGCAGGGATTAGCAATCAGCCCCAGCGTTTT. It encodes CASSQEAGISNQPQRF.

This clonotype came up many times. The gene calls are TRBV7-9 and TRBJ1-1, with TRBD1 as a possible D gene (6 bases). V gave up 5 bases and J gave up 0 bases, with 13 bases separating them. This CDR3 comprises 15 residues. Germline V gene data show CDR1 as SEHNR and CDR2 as FQNEAQ (reference sequence). This CDR3 reads CASSRTEALNTEAFF. DNA for the CDR3: TGTGCCAGCAGCCGGACAGAGGCGTTGAACACTGAAGCTTTCTTT.

The sample holds many counts of this clonotype. V usage is TRBV20-1 and J usage is TRBJ1-2; D unresolved. CDR1 is DFQATT, CDR2 SNEGSKA, per germline (reference sequence). This CDR3 comprises 14 residues. The V end lost 0 bases, the J end lost 0 bases, and 8 bases lay between the germline ends. In DNA, the CDR3 is TGCAGTGCTAGAGATCCCGGACCTAACTATGGCTACACCTTC. The encoded protein is CSARDPGPNYGYTF.

This clonotype qualifies as medium-sized. The chain joins TRBV29-1 to TRBJ2-7; D perhaps matches TRBD1 (6 bases). Germline loops: CDR1 SQVTM, CDR2 ANQGSEA. The V end was cut by 5 bases, the J end by 6 bases, with 11 bases between. The CDR3 runs 11 residues. CDR3 in amino acids: CSVFAGAEQYF. DNA of the CDR3: TGCAGCGTTTTTGCAGGGGCCGAGCAGTACTTC.